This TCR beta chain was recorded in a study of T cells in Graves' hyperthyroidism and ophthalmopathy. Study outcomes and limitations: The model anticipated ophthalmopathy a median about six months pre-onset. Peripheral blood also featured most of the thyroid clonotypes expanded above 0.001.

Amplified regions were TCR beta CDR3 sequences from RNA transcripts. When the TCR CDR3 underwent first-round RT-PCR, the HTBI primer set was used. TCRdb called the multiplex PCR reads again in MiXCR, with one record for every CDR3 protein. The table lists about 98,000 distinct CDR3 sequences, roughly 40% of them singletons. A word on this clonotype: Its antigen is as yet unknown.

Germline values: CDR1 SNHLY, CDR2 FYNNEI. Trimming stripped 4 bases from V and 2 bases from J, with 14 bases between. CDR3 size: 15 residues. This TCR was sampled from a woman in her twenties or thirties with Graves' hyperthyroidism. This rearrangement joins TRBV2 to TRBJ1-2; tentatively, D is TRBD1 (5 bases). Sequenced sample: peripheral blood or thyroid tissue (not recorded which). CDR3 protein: CASSAPGTENYGYTF. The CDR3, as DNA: TGTGCCAGCAGTGCCCCCGGGACGGAAAACTATGGCTACACCTTC.